This TCR beta chain was sequenced during a study of blood T cell repertoires in COVID-19. This CDR3 comprises 14 residues. The ends lost 5 bases at V and 6 bases at J; junction bases unmatched: 7. From germline, CDR1 is SSHAT and CDR2 FNYEAQ (reference sequence). TCRdb keeps only in-frame clones here, not all; method: immunoSEQ multiplex PCR. The sample includes approximately 330,000 clones, roughly 89% seen only once; the top ten take approximately 10%. Specimen: peripheral blood. The chain recombines TRBV7-7 with TRBJ2-3, with 8 bases that match TRBD2. The receptor's source is a man aged 25-40 years with COVID-19, enrolled during active disease. The CDR3 DNA sequence: TGTGCCAGCAGCCCAAGCGGGGGTGTGGATACGCAGTATTTT. Its protein product is CASSPSGGVDTQYF. Drawing the rest from reference TRBV7-7 and TRBJ2-3, the complete variable domain is GAGVSQSPRYKVTKRGQDVTLRCDPISSHATLYWYQQALGQGPEFLTYFNYEAQPDKSGLPSDRFSAERPEGSISTLTIQRTEQRDSAMYRCASSPSGGVDTQYFGPGTRLTVL.